This T cell receptor beta chain was identified during a study of T-cell memory formation after mild COVID-19. Trimming cost V 7 bases and J 0 bases; bases outside gene matches: 1. The germline V gene encodes CDR1 LNHDA and CDR2 SQIVND (reference sequence). The CDR3 is made up of 14 amino acids. This clonotype was counted only a few times. In TCRdb, the 5' RACE reads were re-called with MiXCR into one record per CDR3 protein. The table shows under 250,000 distinct CDR3 sequences, with 15% to 17% occurring only once. The chain carries TRBV19 and TRBJ2-1, with TRBD2 identical over 9 bases. The TCR sequence derives from an adult woman who had mild COVID-19 (a few samples of this study predate the infection). Cell type and time point are not known. The sequencing sample was made of PBMCs or a T cell subset sorted from them (not recorded which). In DNA, the CDR3 is TGTGCCAGTATGCGGGGGGGCTCCTACAATGAGCAGTTCTTC. Encoded protein: CASMRGGSYNEQFF.